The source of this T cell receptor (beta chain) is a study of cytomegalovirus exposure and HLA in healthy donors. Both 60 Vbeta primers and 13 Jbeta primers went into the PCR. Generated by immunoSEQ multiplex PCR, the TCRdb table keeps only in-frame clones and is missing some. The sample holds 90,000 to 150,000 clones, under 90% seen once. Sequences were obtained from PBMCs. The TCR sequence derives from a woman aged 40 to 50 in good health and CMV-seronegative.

CDR3 loop: CASSLDGGSEAFF. The CDR3 coding sequence is TGTGCCAGCAGCTTAGATGGAGGGTCTGAAGCTTTCTTT. The J gene is TRBJ1-1, the V gene TRBV7-2; D uncertain. V lost 1 base and J lost 6, with 9 bases in between. The CDR3 spans 13 residues. Germline loops: CDR1 SGHTA, CDR2 FQGNSA.